This T cell receptor (beta chain) was sequenced during a study of T cell repertoires in cytomegalovirus infection. Turning to the study itself: Recently identified HLA-C-restricted CMV epitopes were among the peptides used. Public TCR beta signatures provided an indication of both CMV infection and a matching HLA type.

Comment on this clonotype: What it binds is unknown.

TCRdb independently ran MiXCR on the reads; one entry per CDR3 protein. This sample yields 65,000 to 85,000 distinct CDR3 sequences, of which under 30% are seen a single time; 50% to 70% belongs to the top ten. Germline V gene sequence: CDR1 SGHDN, CDR2 FVKESK. This CDR3 contains 16 residues. The J segment lost 2 bases and the V segment lost 0 bases, leaving 2 bases of the junction unmatched. This clonotype was sampled from a human donor in good health (CMV status not recorded). Some clones in this sample may be carry-over from other donors' samples. The specimen was CD8+ T cells from cultured PBMCs, collected from culture after CMV antigen stimulation. The chain uses TRBV14 and TRBJ2-3; the match to TRBD1 covers 10 bases. The CDR3 DNA reads as TGTGCCAGCAGCCAAGACGGACAGGGGGTCACAGATACGCAGTATTTT. It encodes CASSQDGQGVTDTQYF.